The sequence of this T cell receptor beta chain was determined in a study of T-cell memory formation after mild COVID-19. This CDR3 spans 16 amino acids. With 2 bases removed from V and 3 bases from J, the gap between germline ends came to 16 bases. Constant-segment-primed 5'RACE gave TCR alpha and TCR beta cDNA libraries with sample barcodes and UMIs. TCRdb re-called the 5' RACE reads with MiXCR, one entry per CDR3 protein. The data show roughly 120,000 distinct CDR3 sequences, roughly 15% seen once. The source of this sequence is an adult woman who had mild COVID-19 (a few samples of this study predate the infection). Cell type and time point are not known. The source material was PBMCs or a T cell subset sorted from them (not recorded which). The chain recombines TRBV12-3 or TRBV12-4 with TRBJ1-2; tentative D call: TRBD1 (6 bases). DNA of the CDR3: TGTGCCAGCAGTTTACAGGGGCAGGGAATCGACTATGGCTACACCTTC. Translating gives CASSLQGQGIDYGYTF.